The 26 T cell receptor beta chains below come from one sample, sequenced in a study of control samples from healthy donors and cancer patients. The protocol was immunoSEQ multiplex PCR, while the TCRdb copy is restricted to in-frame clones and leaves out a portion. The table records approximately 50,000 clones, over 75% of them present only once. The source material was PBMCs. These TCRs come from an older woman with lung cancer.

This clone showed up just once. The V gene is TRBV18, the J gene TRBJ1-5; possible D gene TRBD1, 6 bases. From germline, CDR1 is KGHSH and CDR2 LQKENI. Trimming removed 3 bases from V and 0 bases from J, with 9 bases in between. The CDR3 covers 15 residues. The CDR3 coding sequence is TGTGCCAGCTCACCGACAGGTAATAGCAATCAGCCCCAGCATTTT. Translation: CASSPTGNSNQPQHF. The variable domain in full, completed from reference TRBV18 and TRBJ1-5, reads NAGVMQNPRHLVRRRGQEARLRCSPMKGHSHVYWYRQLPEEGLKFMVYLQKENIIDESGMPKERFSAEFPKEGPSILRIQQVVRGDSAAYFCASSPTGNSNQPQHFGDGTRLSIL.

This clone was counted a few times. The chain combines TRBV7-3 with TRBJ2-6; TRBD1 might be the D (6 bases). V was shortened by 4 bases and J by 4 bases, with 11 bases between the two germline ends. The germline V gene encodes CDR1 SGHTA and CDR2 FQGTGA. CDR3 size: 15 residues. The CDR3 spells CASSSQGFGANVLTF. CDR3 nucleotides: TGTGCCAGCAGCTCACAGGGATTCGGGGCCAACGTCCTGACTTTC.

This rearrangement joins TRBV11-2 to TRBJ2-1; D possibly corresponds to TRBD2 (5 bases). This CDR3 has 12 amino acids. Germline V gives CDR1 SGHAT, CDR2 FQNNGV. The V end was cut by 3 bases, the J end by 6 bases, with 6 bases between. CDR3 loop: CASSLDFNEQFF. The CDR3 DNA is TGTGCCAGCAGCTTGGACTTCAATGAGCAGTTCTTC.

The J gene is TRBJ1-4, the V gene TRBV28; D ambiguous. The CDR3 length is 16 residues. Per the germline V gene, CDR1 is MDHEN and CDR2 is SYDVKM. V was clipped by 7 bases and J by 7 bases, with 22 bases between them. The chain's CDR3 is CASTPLGDVIGEKLFF. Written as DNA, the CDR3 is TGTGCCAGCACCCCCCTCGGGGATGTGATTGGTGAAAAACTGTTTTTT.

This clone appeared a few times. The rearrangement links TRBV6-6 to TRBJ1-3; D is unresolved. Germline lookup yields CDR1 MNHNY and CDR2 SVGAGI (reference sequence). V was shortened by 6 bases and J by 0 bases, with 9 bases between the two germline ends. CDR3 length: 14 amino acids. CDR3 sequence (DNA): TGTGCCAGCAGCCCGTGGGGCTCTGGAAACACCATATATTTT. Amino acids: CASSPWGSGNTIYF.

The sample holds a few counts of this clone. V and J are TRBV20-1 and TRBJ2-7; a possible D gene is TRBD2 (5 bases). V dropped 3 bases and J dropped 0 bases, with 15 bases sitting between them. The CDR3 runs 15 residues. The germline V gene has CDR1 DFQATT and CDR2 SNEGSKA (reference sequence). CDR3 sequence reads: CSASNPREFSYEQYF. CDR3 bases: TGCAGTGCTAGTAACCCGAGGGAGTTCTCCTACGAGCAGTACTTC.

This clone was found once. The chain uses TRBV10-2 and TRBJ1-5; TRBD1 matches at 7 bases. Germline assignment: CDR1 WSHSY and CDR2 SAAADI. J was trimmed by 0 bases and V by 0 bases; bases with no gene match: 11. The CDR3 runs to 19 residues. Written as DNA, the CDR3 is TGCGCCAGCAGTGAGTCTGGACAGGTCGGATGGGATAGCAATCAGCCCCAGCATTTT. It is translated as CASSESGQVGWDSNQPQHF.

CDR3 DNA: TGTGCCAGCAGTGACTCGGCAGGGGAGTATTATGGCTACACCTTC. Translated, it gives CASSDSAGEYYGYTF. V gene TRBV6-4 combines with J gene TRBJ1-2, with a tentative D call TRBD1 (6 bases). This CDR3 spans 15 amino acids. The germline V and J ends were trimmed by 0 bases and 5 bases, with 13 bases remaining between them. The germline V gene encodes CDR1 MRHNA and CDR2 SNTAGT.

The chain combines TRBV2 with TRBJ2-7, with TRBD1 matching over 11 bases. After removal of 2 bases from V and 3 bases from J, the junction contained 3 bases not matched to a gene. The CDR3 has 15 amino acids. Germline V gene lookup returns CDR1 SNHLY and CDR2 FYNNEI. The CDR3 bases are TGTGCCAGCAGTGAATTGGGACAGGGGGGCTACGAGCAGTACTTC. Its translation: CASSELGQGGYEQYF.

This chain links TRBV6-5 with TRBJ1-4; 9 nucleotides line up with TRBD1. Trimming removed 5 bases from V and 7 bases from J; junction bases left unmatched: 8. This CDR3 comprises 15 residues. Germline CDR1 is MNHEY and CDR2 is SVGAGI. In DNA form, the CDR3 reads TGTGCCAGCAGTCTACAGGGGGCGGAACGTGAAAAACTGTTTTTT. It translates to CASSLQGAEREKLFF.

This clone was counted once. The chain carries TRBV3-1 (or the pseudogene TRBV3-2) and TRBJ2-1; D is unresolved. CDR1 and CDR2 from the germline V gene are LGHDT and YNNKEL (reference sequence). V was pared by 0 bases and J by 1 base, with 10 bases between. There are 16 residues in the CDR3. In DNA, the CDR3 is TGTGCCAGCAGCCAAGAAAAAGGGATTTCCTACAATGAGCAGTTCTTC. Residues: CASSQEKGISYNEQFF.

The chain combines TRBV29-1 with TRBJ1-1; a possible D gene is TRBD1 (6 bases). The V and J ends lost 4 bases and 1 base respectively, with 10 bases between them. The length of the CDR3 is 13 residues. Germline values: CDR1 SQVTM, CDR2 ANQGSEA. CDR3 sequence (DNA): TGCAGCGTTGGCGGAGGGGGGAACACTGAAGCTTTCTTT. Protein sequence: CSVGGGGNTEAFF. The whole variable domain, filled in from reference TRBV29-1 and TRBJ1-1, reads SAVISQKPSRDICQRGTSLTIQCQVDSQVTMMFWYRQQPGQSLTLIATANQGSEATYESGFVIDKFPISRPNLTFSTLTVSNMSPEDSSIYLCSVGGGGNTEAFFGQGTRLTVV.

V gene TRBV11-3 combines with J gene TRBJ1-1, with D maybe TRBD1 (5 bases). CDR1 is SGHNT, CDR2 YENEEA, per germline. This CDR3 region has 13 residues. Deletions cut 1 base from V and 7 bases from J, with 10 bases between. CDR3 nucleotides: TGTGCCAGCAGCTTAGGGACGGGGGGTGAAGCTTTCTTT. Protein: CASSLGTGGEAFF.

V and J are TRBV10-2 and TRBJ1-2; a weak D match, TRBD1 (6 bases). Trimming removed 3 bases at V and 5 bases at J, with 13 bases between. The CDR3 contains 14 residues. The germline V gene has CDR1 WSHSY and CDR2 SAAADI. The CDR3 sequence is CASSDTLQGYGYTF. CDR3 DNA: TGCGCCAGCAGTGATACTTTACAGGGATATGGCTACACCTTC.

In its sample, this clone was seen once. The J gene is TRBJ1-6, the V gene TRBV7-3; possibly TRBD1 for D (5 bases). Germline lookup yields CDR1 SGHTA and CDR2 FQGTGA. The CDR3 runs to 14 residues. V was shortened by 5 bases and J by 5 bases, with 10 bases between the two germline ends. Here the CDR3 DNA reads TGTGCCAGCAGCAATGGGGCTAATAATTCACCCCTCCACTTT. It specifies CASSNGANNSPLHF.

The CDR3 region is CASSATGGPYYGYTF. CDR3 DNA: TGTGCCAGCAGTGCGACAGGGGGCCCCTACTATGGCTACACCTTC. The chain joins TRBV27 to TRBJ1-2, with TRBD1 matching over 10 bases. The V gene's germline CDR1 is MNHEY and CDR2 SMNVEV (reference sequence). The CDR3 extends over 15 amino acids. V lost 5 bases, J lost 3 bases, and 6 bases stayed unmatched.

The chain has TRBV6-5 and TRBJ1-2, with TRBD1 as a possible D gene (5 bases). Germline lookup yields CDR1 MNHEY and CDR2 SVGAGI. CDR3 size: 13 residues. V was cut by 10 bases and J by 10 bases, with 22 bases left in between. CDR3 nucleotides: TGTGCCACCCGACCGGGAGGGGAATGGGACTACACCTTC. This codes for CATRPGGEWDYTF.

As DNA, the CDR3 is TGCAGCGTGGGGGACACAGCCTATGGCTACACCTTC. Translation gives CSVGDTAYGYTF. The gene calls are TRBV29-1 and TRBJ1-2; maybe TRBD1 (6 bases). The V end lost 6 bases, the J end lost 4 bases, and 12 bases lay between the germline ends. Germline lookup yields CDR1 SQVTM and CDR2 ANQGSEA. The CDR3 totals 12 residues. Full variable domain (outside the CDR3, taken from reference TRBV29-1 and TRBJ1-2): SAVISQKPSRDICQRGTSLTIQCQVDSQVTMMFWYRQQPGQSLTLIATANQGSEATYESGFVIDKFPISRPNLTFSTLTVSNMSPEDSSIYLCSVGDTAYGYTFGSGTRLTVV.

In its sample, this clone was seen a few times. The CDR3 reads CASSFGERGYTF. In DNA, the CDR3 is TGTGCCAGCAGCTTCGGGGAGCGCGGCTACACCTTC. The rearrangement links TRBV7-2 to TRBJ1-2; D remains unclear. V was trimmed by 3 bases and J by 8 bases, leaving 10 bases between them. The CDR3 is 12 amino acids. Germline V CDR1 and CDR2: SGHTA, FQGNSA. The whole variable domain, filled in from reference TRBV7-2 and TRBJ1-2, reads GAGVSQSPSNKVTEKGKDVELRCDPISGHTALYWYRQSLGQGLEFLIYFQGNSAPDKSGLPSDRFSAERTGGSVSTLTIQRTQQEDSAVYLCASSFGERGYTFGSGTRLTVV.

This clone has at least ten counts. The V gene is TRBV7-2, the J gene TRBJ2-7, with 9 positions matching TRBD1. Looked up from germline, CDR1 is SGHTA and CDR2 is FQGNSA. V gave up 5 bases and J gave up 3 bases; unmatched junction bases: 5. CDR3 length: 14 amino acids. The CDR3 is CASSTTGGGYEQYF. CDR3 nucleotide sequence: TGTGCCAGCAGCACGACAGGGGGAGGCTACGAGCAGTACTTC.

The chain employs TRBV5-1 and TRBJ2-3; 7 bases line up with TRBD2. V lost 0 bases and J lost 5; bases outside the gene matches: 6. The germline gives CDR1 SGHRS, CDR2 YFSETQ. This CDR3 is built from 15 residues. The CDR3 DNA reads TGCGCCAGCAGCTTGGGGGAGGGGATGAAAGATACGCAGTATTTT. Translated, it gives CASSLGEGMKDTQYF.

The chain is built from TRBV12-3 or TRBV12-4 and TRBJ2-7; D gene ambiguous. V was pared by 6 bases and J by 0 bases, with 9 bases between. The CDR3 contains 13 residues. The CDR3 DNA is TGTGCCAGCAGCTTGGGCTCCTCCTACGAGCAGTACTTC. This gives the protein CASSLGSSYEQYF.

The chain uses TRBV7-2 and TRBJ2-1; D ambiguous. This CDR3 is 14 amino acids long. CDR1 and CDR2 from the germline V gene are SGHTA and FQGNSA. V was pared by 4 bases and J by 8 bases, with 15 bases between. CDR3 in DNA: TGTGCCAGCAGCTCCCGGACGGTTAGGGATGAGCAGTTCTTC. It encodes CASSSRTVRDEQFF.

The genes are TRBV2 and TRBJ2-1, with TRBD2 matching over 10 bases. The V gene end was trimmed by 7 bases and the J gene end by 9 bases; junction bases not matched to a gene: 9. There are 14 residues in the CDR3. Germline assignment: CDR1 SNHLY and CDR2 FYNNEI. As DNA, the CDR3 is TGTGCCAGCAATCCCAGGGCTAGCGGGGGTGAGCAGTTCTTC. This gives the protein CASNPRASGGEQFF.

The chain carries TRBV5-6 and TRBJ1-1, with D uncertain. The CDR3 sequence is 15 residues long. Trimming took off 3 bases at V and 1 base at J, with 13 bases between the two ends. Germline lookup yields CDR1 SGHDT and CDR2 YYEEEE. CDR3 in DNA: TGTGCCAGCAGCTGGGGAGGCGCGGCGAACACTGAAGCTTTCTTT. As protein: CASSWGGAANTEAFF. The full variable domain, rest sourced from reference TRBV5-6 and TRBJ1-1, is DAGVTQSPTHLIKTRGQQVTLRCSPKSGHDTVSWYQQALGQGPQFIFQYYEEEERQRGNFPDRFSGHQFPNYSSELNVNALLLGDSALYLCASSWGGAANTEAFFGQGTRLTVV.

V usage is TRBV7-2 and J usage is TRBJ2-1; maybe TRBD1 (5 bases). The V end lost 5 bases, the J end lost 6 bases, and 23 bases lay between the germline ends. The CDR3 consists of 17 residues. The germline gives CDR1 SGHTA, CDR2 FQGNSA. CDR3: CASSPRQTPRSGNEQFF. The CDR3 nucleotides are TGTGCCAGCAGCCCGAGACAGACGCCTAGATCGGGCAATGAGCAGTTCTTC. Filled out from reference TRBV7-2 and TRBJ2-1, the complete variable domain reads GAGVSQSPSNKVTEKGKDVELRCDPISGHTALYWYRQSLGQGLEFLIYFQGNSAPDKSGLPSDRFSAERTGGSVSTLTIQRTQQEDSAVYLCASSPRQTPRSGNEQFFGPGTRLTVL.